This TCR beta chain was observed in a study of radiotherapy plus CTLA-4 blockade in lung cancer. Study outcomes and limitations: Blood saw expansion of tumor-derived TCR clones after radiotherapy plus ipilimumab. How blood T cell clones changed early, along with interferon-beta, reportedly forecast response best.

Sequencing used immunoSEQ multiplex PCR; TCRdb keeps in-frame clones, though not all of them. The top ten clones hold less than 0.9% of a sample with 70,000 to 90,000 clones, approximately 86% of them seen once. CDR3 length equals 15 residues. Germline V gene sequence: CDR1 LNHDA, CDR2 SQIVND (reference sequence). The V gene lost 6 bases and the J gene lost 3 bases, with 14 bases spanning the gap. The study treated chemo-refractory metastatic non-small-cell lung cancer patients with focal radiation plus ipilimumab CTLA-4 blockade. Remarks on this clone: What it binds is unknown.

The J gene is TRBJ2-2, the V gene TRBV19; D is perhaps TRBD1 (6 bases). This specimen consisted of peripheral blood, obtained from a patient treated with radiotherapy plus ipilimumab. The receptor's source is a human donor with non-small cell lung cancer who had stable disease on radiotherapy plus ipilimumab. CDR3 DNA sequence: TGTGCCAGTAGCGTTTCAGGGGCGGACACCGGGGAGCTGTTTTTT. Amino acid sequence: CASSVSGADTGELFF.